The TCR beta chain described here comes from a study of T-cell reconstitution after alpha-beta-depleted transplantation in children. The TCRbeta library was prepared with unique molecular identifiers. TCRdb recomputed calls from the PCR reads with MiXCR, one row per CDR3 protein. The data contain around 530,000 distinct CDR3 sequences, 30% to 35% of them seen just once; the ten biggest clones take up 2.4%. There are 16 residues in the CDR3. Germline trimming cut 1 base from V and 2 bases from J; bases unmatched to any gene: 2. V gene TRBV12-3 or TRBV12-4 combines with J gene TRBJ2-3; 11 bases fit TRBD2. This clonotype was obtained from a human donor who donated a stem cell graft to a child with aplastic anemia. The material was PBMCs from the stem cell graft donor, obtained from the stem cell graft. For the CDR3, the DNA is TGTGCCAGCAGTTTAGGACTAGCGGGGATCACAGATACGCAGTATTTT. Translation: CASSLGLAGITDTQYF.